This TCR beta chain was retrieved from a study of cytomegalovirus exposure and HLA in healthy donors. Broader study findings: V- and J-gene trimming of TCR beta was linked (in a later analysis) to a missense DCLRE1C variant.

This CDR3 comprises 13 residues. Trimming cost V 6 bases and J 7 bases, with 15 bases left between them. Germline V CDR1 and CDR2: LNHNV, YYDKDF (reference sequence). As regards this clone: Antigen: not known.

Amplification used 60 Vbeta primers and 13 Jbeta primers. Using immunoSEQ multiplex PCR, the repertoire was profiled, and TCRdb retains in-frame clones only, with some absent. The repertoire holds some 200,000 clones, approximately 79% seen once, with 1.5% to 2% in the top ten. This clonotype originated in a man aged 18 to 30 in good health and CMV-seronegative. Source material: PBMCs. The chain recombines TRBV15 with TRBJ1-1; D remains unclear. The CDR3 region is CATRHATRVEAFF. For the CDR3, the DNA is TGTGCCACCAGGCACGCCACACGGGTTGAAGCTTTCTTT.